This TCR beta chain was sequenced for a study of PD-L1 blockade in urothelial cancer. Generated by immunoSEQ multiplex PCR, the TCRdb table keeps only in-frame clones and is missing some. The data show approximately 28,000 clones, with around four fifths seen just once and just under 3% held by the top ten. Sample time point: peripheral blood 6 weeks after treatment start. This CDR3 comprises 15 residues. Germline values: CDR1 LNHDA, CDR2 SQIVND (reference sequence). With V trimmed by 10 bases and J by 6 bases, 14 bases remained unmatched. The receptor was derived from an older man with urothelial cancer. The specimen comprised PBMCs, sampled around atezolizumab (anti-PD-L1) treatment. The chain carries TRBV19 and TRBJ2-1, with TRBD1 matching 8 bases. CDR3 amino acids: CATKPGTGVLNEQFF. CDR3 bases: TGTGCCACGAAGCCCGGGACAGGCGTACTCAATGAGCAGTTCTTC.